The clone carrying this T cell receptor beta chain was seen a single time. How the authors handled the data: For nucleated cells, counts were estimated from reference gene primer amplification. Produced via immunoSEQ multiplex PCR; TCRdb's table is partial and in-frame only. The V and J calls and the clone size are those of that table, but D and trimming were determined from the DNA. The sample has about 120,000 clones, just over 85% seen once. V lost 5 bases to trimming and J lost 5 bases, with 18 bases between them. In germline, CDR1 is SEHNR, CDR2 FQNEAQ (reference sequence). The CDR3 is 15 amino acids. The data derive from a study of blood T cell repertoires in COVID-19. As for the study in general: The United States, Italy and Spain provided the acute and convalescent COVID-19 samples. PBMCs, B-cell-depleted T cells, or T cells provided the cDNA or gDNA that made up the material.

The chain employs TRBV7-9 and TRBJ1-1; D possibly corresponds to TRBD1 (6 bases). Input material: peripheral blood. The clonotype was recovered from a man aged 40-49 years with acute or convalescent COVID-19. In nucleotides, the CDR3 is TGTGCCAGCAGCATTAGCGGGGGGCGCGGGACTGAAGCTTTCTTT. Its translation: CASSISGGRGTEAFF.